The sequence of this T cell receptor beta chain was determined in a study of post-analysis software for immune sequencing data. Background on the study: As for disease course, relapsing-remitting, secondary progressive and progressive-relapsing multiple sclerosis were all included.

Concerning this clonotype itself: Its specificity is not known. A read error may account for a junction end that differs from germline.

Prepared TCR beta cDNA libraries contained unique molecular identifiers. TCRdb fed the PCR reads into MiXCR, producing one record per CDR3 protein. Among about 800,000 distinct CDR3 sequences listed, 25% to 30% were seen once. The CDR3 spans 12 residues. Germline assignment: CDR1 DFQATT and CDR2 SNEGSKA (reference sequence). Study conclusions and caveats: In patients, TRBV5-6, TRBV5-1 and TRBV20-1 belonged to roughly five TRBV segments found more frequently than in controls.

The source of this sequence is a girl aged 10-17 years with multiple sclerosis. Material: blood. This chain joins TRBV20-1 and TRBJ2-5; possible D gene TRBD1, 6 bases. The chain's CDR3 is CRAITGQETQYF. In DNA, the CDR3 is TGCAGGGCTATCACAGGGCAAGAGACCCAGTACTTC.